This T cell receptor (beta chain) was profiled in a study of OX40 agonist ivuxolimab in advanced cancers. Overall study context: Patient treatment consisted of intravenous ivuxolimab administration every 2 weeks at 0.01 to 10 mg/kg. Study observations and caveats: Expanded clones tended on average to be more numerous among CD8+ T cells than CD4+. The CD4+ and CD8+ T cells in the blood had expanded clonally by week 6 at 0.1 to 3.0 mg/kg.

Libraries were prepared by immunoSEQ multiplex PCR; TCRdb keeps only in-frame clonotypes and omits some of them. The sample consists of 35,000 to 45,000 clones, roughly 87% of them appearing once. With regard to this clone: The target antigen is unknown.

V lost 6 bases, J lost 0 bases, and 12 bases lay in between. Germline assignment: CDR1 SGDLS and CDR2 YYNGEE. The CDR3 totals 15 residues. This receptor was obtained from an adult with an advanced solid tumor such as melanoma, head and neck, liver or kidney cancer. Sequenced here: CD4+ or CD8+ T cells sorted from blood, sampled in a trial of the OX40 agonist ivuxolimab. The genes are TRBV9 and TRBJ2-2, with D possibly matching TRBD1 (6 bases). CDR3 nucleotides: TGTGCCAGCAAGAGGGGGTCCGCGAACACCGGGGAGCTGTTTTTT. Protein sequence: CASKRGSANTGELFF.